This T cell receptor beta chain was sequenced during a study of blood T cell repertoires in COVID-19. Study background: Samples came from the United States, Italy and Spain, spanning acute and convalescent COVID-19. T cells, B-cell-depleted T cells, or PBMCs provided the cDNA or gDNA that served as material.

Authors' data handling: Amplification of reference gene primers was used by the study to estimate nucleated cell counts. Sequenced by immunoSEQ multiplex PCR; TCRdb stores in-frame clones only, minus some. V and J calls and clone size are copied from that table; D and trimming were computed from the DNA. The table includes roughly 200,000 clones, approximately 78% detected once. This CDR3 is 13 amino acids long. Trimming shortened V by 7 bases and J by 4 bases, and 10 bases separated the two germline ends. Germline V gene lookup returns CDR1 SEHNR and CDR2 FQNEAQ (reference sequence). V usage is TRBV7-9 and J usage is TRBJ1-4, with no clear D. The TCR originated in a woman aged 80 or over with active or convalescent COVID-19. The sample comprised peripheral blood. CDR3 loop: CASTNEGNEKLFF. CDR3 coding DNA: TGTGCCAGCACCAATGAGGGTAATGAAAAACTGTTTTTT.